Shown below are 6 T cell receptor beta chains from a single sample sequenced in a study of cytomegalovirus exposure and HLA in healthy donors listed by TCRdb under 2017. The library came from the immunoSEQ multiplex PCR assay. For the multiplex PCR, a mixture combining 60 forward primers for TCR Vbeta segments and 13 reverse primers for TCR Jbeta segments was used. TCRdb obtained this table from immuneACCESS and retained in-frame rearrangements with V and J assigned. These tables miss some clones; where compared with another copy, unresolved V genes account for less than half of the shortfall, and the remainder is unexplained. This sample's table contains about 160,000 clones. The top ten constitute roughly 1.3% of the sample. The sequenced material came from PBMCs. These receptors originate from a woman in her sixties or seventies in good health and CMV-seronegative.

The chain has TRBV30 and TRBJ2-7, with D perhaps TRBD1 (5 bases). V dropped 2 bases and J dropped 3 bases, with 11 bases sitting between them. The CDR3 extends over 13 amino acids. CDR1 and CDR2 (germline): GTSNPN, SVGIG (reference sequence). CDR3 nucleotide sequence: TGTGCCTGGAGTCCCCACAGGTTCTACGAGCAGTACTTC. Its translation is CAWSPHRFYEQYF.

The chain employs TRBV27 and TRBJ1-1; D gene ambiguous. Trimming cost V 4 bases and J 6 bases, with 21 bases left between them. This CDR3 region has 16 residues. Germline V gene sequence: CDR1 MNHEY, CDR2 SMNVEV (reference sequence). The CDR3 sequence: CASSSYSGSSHPEAFF. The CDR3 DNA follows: TGTGCCAGCAGTTCCTACTCCGGGTCCTCTCACCCTGAAGCTTTCTTT.

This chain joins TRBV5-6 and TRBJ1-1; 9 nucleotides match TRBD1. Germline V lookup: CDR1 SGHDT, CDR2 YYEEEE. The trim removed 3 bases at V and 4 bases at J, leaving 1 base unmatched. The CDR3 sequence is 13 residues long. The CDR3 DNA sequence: TGTGCCAGCAGCTGGGACAGGGCCACTGAAGCTTTCTTT. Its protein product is CASSWDRATEAFF. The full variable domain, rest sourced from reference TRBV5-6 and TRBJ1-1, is DAGVTQSPTHLIKTRGQQVTLRCSPKSGHDTVSWYQQALGQGPQFIFQYYEEEERQRGNFPDRFSGHQFPNYSSELNVNALLLGDSALYLCASSWDRATEAFFGQGTRLTVV.

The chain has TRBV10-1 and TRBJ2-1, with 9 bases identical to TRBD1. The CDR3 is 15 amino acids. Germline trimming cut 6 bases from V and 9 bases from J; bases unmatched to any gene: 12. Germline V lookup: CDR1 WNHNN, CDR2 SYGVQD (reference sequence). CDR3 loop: CASSPRDREVCEQFF. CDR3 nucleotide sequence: TGCGCCAGCAGCCCTCGGGACAGGGAGGTATGTGAGCAGTTCTTC.

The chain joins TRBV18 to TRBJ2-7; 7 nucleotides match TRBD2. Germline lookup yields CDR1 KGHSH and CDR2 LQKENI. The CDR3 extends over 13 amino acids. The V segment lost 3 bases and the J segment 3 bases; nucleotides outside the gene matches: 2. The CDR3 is CASSPVAGYEQYF. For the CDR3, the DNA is TGTGCCAGCTCACCCGTAGCGGGCTACGAGCAGTACTTC.

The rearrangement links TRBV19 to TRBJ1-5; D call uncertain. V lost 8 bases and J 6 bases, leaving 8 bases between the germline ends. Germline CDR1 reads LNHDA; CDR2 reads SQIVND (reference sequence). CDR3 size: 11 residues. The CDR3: CASGWSQPQHF. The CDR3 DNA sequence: TGTGCCAGTGGGTGGAGTCAGCCCCAGCATTTT.